The rows below give T cell receptor beta chains drawn from one sample of a study of T cell responses to AZD1222 COVID-19 vaccine. Data came from immunoSEQ multiplex PCR; TCRdb stores just in-frame clones and leaves some out. The table records about 120,000 clones, about nine tenths of them present only once. The sample here was peripheral blood, taken 28 days after the second AZD1222 dose. The source of these receptors is an adult who received the AZD1222 COVID-19 vaccine. Each CDR3 is given with its conserved first and last residue. D genes are given only for firm matches. Rows may omit the clone size; those that give it use once, few, many or a size class.

D | size | J | length | V | CDR3 | DNA
NA | once | TRBJ1-4 | 13 | TRBV19 | CASSSGPHEKLFF | TGTGCCAGTAGTTCAGGGCCGCATGAAAAACTGTTTTTT
TRBD1 | NA | TRBJ1-4 | 13 | TRBV7-9 | CASSSTGHEKLFF | TGTGCCAGCAGCTCGACAGGGCATGAAAAACTGTTTTTT
TRBD1 | once | TRBJ1-3 | 15 | TRBV18 | CASSPTGGLGNTIYF | TGTGCCAGCTCACCAACAGGGGGTCTTGGAAACACCATATATTTT
NA | few | TRBJ1-4 | 15 | TRBV4-2 | CASSQDRGFTEKLFF | TGTGCCAGCAGCCAAGATCGCGGGTTTACTGAAAAACTGTTTTTT
NA | NA | TRBJ1-2 | 12 | TRBV2 | CASMGGTSGYTF | TGTGCCAGCATGGGGGGTACGAGTGGCTACACCTTC
NA | NA | TRBJ1-4 | 12 | TRBV7-4 | CASSRPARGLFF | TGTGCCAGCAGCCGACCCGCCAGGGGACTGTTTTTT
TRBD1 | NA | TRBJ1-2 | 15 | TRBV3-1/TRBV3-2 | CASSPLGQANYGYTF | TGTGCCAGCAGCCCCTTGGGACAGGCCAACTATGGCTACACCTTC
NA | once | TRBJ1-3 | 14 | TRBV5-4 | CASSRSSSGNTIYF | TGTGCCAGCAGTCGGTCGAGCAGTGGAAACACCATATATTTT
NA | NA | TRBJ2-4 | 11 | TRBV20-1 | CSASPGTIQYF | TGCAGTGCTAGCCCGGGGACCATTCAGTACTTC
NA | NA | TRBJ2-5 | 15 | TRBV6-2/TRBV6-3 | CASSYAGSVGETQYF | TGTGCCAGCAGTTACGCGGGGAGCGTAGGGGAGACCCAGTACTTC
TRBD1 | NA | TRBJ1-1 | 16 | TRBV7-2 | CASSPRDRGRRTEAFF | TGTGCCAGCAGCCCCCGGGACAGGGGGCGGAGGACTGAAGCTTTCTTT
NA | NA | TRBJ1-5 | 14 | TRBV7-2 | CASSPGGRDQPQHF | TGTGCCAGCAGTCCGGGAGGCAGAGATCAGCCCCAGCATTTT
TRBD2 | NA | TRBJ2-3 | 14 | TRBV27 | CASTLAGFSDTQYF | TGTGCCAGTACACTAGCGGGGTTCTCAGATACGCAGTATTTT
NA | NA | TRBJ1-1 | 14 | TRBV9 | CASSVAHRGTEAFF | TGTGCCAGCAGCGTAGCCCACCGGGGCACTGAAGCTTTCTTT
TRBD2 | NA | TRBJ2-1 | 16 | TRBV5-1 | CASLAISGGAQDEQFF | TGCGCCAGCCTCGCCATTAGCGGGGGGGCACAGGATGAGCAGTTCTTC
NA | NA | TRBJ1-1 | 12 | TRBV12-3/TRBV12-4 | CASSFGFTEAFF | TGTGCCAGCAGTTTCGGGTTCACTGAAGCTTTCTTT
TRBD1 | NA | TRBJ1-3 | 17 | TRBV3-1/TRBV3-2 | CASSIQTGGISGNTIYF | TGTGCCAGCAGCATACAGACAGGGGGGATCTCTGGAAACACCATATATTTT
NA | NA | TRBJ1-2 | 14 | TRBV5-4 | CASTFWGLGYGYTF | TGTGCCAGCACCTTTTGGGGGCTTGGCTATGGCTACACCTTC
TRBD1 | NA | TRBJ2-6 | 16 | TRBV5-1 | CASSLETGAGANVLTF | TGCGCCAGCAGCTTGGAAACAGGGGCTGGGGCCAACGTCCTGACTTTC
TRBD1 | NA | TRBJ2-5 | 17 | TRBV4-3 | CASSQEIGGQGEETQYF | TGCGCCAGCAGCCAAGAGATCGGTGGACAGGGCGAAGAGACCCAGTACTTC
TRBD1 | few | TRBJ2-7 | 14 | TRBV2 | CATWGTGDSYEQYF | TGTGCCACATGGGGGACAGGGGACTCCTACGAGCAGTACTTC
NA | NA | TRBJ1-2 | 13 | TRBV5-1 | CASSLAGSYGYTF | TGCGCCAGCAGCTTGGCCGGGTCCTATGGCTACACCTTC
TRBD2 | once | TRBJ2-2 | 15 | TRBV5-4 | CASSSQRGGTGELFF | TGTGCCAGCAGCTCTCAGCGGGGGGGCACCGGGGAGCTGTTTTTT
NA | NA | TRBJ1-3 | 17 | TRBV19 | CASSTPMSEGAGNTIYF | TGTGCCAGTAGTACCCCCATGTCGGAGGGGGCTGGAAACACCATATATTTT
NA | NA | TRBJ1-3 | 13 | TRBV5-1 | CASSLAGGNTIYF | TGCGCCAGCAGCTTGGCCGGTGGAAACACCATATATTTT
TRBD2 | NA | TRBJ2-7 | 13 | TRBV30 | CAWSSGGHGEQYF | TGTGCCTGGAGTAGCGGGGGCCACGGGGAGCAGTACTTC
TRBD1 | NA | TRBJ2-5 | 15 | TRBV5-4 | CASSLGQGPQETQYF | TGTGCCAGCAGCTTGGGACAGGGGCCCCAAGAGACCCAGTACTTC
NA | NA | TRBJ2-5 | 13 | TRBV5-1 | CASSLDGQETQYF | TGCGCCAGCAGCTTGGATGGCCAAGAGACCCAGTACTTC
NA | NA | TRBJ1-2 | 15 | TRBV7-2 | CASSSRRQDPGGYTF | TGTGCCAGCAGCTCCCGGAGACAGGACCCCGGAGGCTACACCTTC
NA | NA | TRBJ1-2 | 15 | TRBV4-3 | CASSQDHPLNYGYTF | TGCGCCAGCAGCCAAGATCACCCGCTCAACTATGGCTACACCTTC
NA | NA | TRBJ1-4 | 14 | TRBV5-1 | CASSLAGLDEKLFF | TGCGCCAGCAGCTTGGCAGGGTTGGATGAAAAACTGTTTTTT
NA | NA | TRBJ2-7 | 13 | TRBV5-5 | CASSLAPSYEQYF | TGTGCCAGCAGCTTGGCCCCCTCCTACGAGCAGTACTTC
NA | few | TRBJ1-5 | 14 | TRBV20-1 | CSASDRDPAQPQHF | TGCAGTGCTAGTGACCGGGACCCCGCCCAGCCCCAGCATTTT
NA | NA | TRBJ1-5 | 14 | TRBV28 | CASRLTRAGQPQHF | TGTGCCAGCAGGCTGACCAGGGCTGGTCAGCCCCAGCATTTT
NA | NA | TRBJ1-2 | 10 | TRBV29-1 | CSVGHNGYTF | TGCAGCGTTGGTCACAATGGCTACACCTTC
NA | NA | TRBJ2-7 | 13 | TRBV19 | CASSIETRYEQYF | TGTGCCAGTAGTATAGAGACCCGCTACGAGCAGTACTTC
NA | NA | TRBJ2-2 | 17 | TRBV11-2 | CASSPKAGLLNTGELFF | TGTGCCAGCAGCCCTAAGGCCGGACTGCTTAACACCGGGGAGCTGTTTTTT
NA | NA | TRBJ2-2 | 14 | TRBV7-8 | CASRRLENTGELFF | TGTGCCAGCAGAAGACTAGAGAACACCGGGGAGCTGTTTTTT
NA | NA | TRBJ1-6 | 12 | TRBV27 | CASSFLNSPLHF | TGTGCCAGCAGTTTCCTTAATTCACCCCTCCACTTT